Sequencing of this T cell receptor (beta chain) was carried out in a study of blood T cell repertoires in COVID-19. Study-wide background: From T cells, B-cell-depleted T cells, or PBMCs came the material, which was cDNA or gDNA.

In the authors' methods: Amplification of reference gene primers provided the estimated nucleated cell counts. Sequencing used immunoSEQ multiplex PCR; TCRdb keeps in-frame clones, though not all of them. V, J and clone size are taken as reported in that table, and D and trimming were inferred from the DNA itself. The sample has approximately 400,000 clones; approximately 89% are singletons. The V and J ends lost 5 bases and 0 bases respectively, with 14 bases between them. In germline, CDR1 is MNHNY, CDR2 SVGAGI (reference sequence). The CDR3 is 15 residues long. Material for sequencing was PBMCs or T cells enriched from blood (not recorded which). The chain links TRBV6-6 to TRBJ2-7; the D gene is possibly TRBD1 (6 bases). The sequence was obtained from a man aged 30-40 years who had recovered from COVID-19. CDR3 DNA sequence: TGTGCCAGCAGTCAAACGACAGGAAGCTCCTACGAGCAGTACTTC. Amino acids: CASSQTTGSSYEQYF.